The 27 T cell receptor beta chains in this list originate from one sample, sequenced in a study of graft-versus-host responses after intestinal transplantation. These receptors' antigens are unknown. Clones were read by immunoSEQ multiplex PCR, and TCRdb kept only the in-frame ones, dropping some. The sample has around 76,000 clones; just under 95% are singletons. The sequencing here drew on unstimulated CD8+ T cells sorted from spleen or lymph node cells, taken before intestinal transplant. The receptor set was obtained from a human donor who received an intestinal transplant.

The rearrangement links TRBV27 to TRBJ2-7; weak D call: TRBD2 (6 bases). The CDR3 is 15 residues long. Germline V lookup: CDR1 MNHEY, CDR2 SMNVEV (reference sequence). V was clipped by 3 bases and J by 3 bases, with 15 bases between them. The CDR3 protein is CASSLGGDGYYEQYF. CDR3 nucleotides: TGTGCCAGCAGTTTGGGGGGAGATGGCTACTACGAGCAGTACTTC.

V is TRBV6-6 and J is TRBJ2-7; maybe TRBD2 (6 bases). Germline V gene data show CDR1 as MNHNY and CDR2 as SVGAGI (reference sequence). V was clipped by 5 bases and J by 2 bases, with 13 bases between them. This CDR3 spans 14 amino acids. The CDR3 protein is CASSGGGVPYEQYF. CDR3 in DNA: TGTGCCAGCAGTGGCGGAGGGGTCCCCTACGAGCAGTACTTC.

The chain combines TRBV7-8 with TRBJ1-5, with a possible D match to TRBD1 (5 bases). Between the trimmed V and J ends, which lost 5 bases and 5 bases, there was a span of 13 bases. CDR1 and CDR2 (germline): SGHVS, FQNEAQ. This CDR3 contains 14 residues. The CDR3 DNA follows: TGTGCCAGCAGCCCGGAACCAGGGCATCAGCCCCAGCATTTT. It codes for CASSPEPGHQPQHF.

V and J are TRBV7-2 and TRBJ1-2, with TRBD1 matching over 7 bases. This CDR3 spans 15 amino acids. Germline CDR1 and CDR2: SGHTA and FQGNSA. Germline trimming cut 1 base from V and 4 bases from J; bases unmatched to any gene: 6. The CDR3 region is CASSLVGQDVYGYTF. The CDR3 nucleotides are TGTGCCAGCAGCTTAGTCGGACAGGACGTCTATGGCTACACCTTC.

The chain employs TRBV28 and TRBJ2-5, with 12 bases fitting TRBD2. The J call may be incorrect, as the DNA end agrees better with TRBJ2-7. The V gene's germline CDR1 is MDHEN and CDR2 SYDVKM. The CDR3 contains 15 residues. The CDR3 protein is CASSRFGTSGYEQYF. The CDR3 DNA reads TGTGCCAGCAGCCGATTCGGGACTAGCGGGTACGAGCAGTACTTC.

The chain is built from TRBV5-1 and TRBJ2-1; D is ambiguous. V was shortened by 0 bases and J by 4 bases, with 17 bases between the two germline ends. The CDR3 has 17 residues. CDR1 is SGHRS, CDR2 YFSETQ, per germline. As DNA, the CDR3 is TGCGCCAGCAGCTTGGGGGTTCCGGATACCGTATACAATGAGCAGTTCTTC. It is translated as CASSLGVPDTVYNEQFF.

This chain links TRBV21-1 with TRBJ2-5; the D call in the table, TRBD1, was not verified against the DNA. TRBV21-1 is a pseudogene. This CDR3 is built from 16 residues. The CDR3 loop is CASSKALVSGLETQYF. The DNA for the CDR3 is TGTGCCAGCAGCAAAGCGCTTGTTTCAGGGTTGGAGACCCAGTACTTC.

The chain employs TRBV4-2 and TRBJ2-3, with 8 bases aligning to TRBD2. The CDR3 extends over 15 amino acids. With 1 base clipped from V and 4 bases from J, the junction kept 4 bases outside the gene matches. The germline V gene encodes CDR1 LGHNA and CDR2 YNFKEQ. The CDR3 nucleotides read TGTGCCAGCAGCCAAGCTAAGACTAGCGCAGATACGCAGTATTTT. This gives the protein CASSQAKTSADTQYF.

The chain carries TRBV27 and TRBJ2-7; TRBD2 matches 10 bases. The germline V gene has CDR1 MNHEY and CDR2 SMNVEV (reference sequence). The length of the CDR3 is 15 residues. The V gene end was trimmed by 1 base and the J gene end by 3 bases; junction bases not matched to a gene: 3. In DNA, the CDR3 is TGTGCCAGCAGTTTATGGGCTAGCGGGAGCTACGAGCAGTACTTC. Translated: CASSLWASGSYEQYF.

The chain links TRBV19 to TRBJ2-7; D unresolved. V was trimmed by 2 bases and J by 6 bases, leaving 8 bases between them. The CDR3 loop spans 12 amino acids. In germline, CDR1 is LNHDA, CDR2 SQIVND (reference sequence). CDR3 bases: TGTGCCAGTAGTATAAGTGGGATCGAGCAGTACTTC. Residues: CASSISGIEQYF.

The chain recombines TRBV10-2 with TRBJ2-7, with TRBD1 as a possible D gene (6 bases). V lost 2 bases, J lost 2 bases, and 13 bases lay in between. This CDR3 has 15 residues. Germline V lookup: CDR1 WSHSY, CDR2 SAAADI. The CDR3 loop reads CASSEGRQAPYEQYF. The CDR3 DNA reads TGCGCCAGCAGTGAGGGAAGACAGGCCCCCTACGAGCAGTACTTC.

The rearrangement joins TRBV5-6 to TRBJ1-1; D may be TRBD1 (5 bases). V lost 0 bases and J lost 3, with 6 bases in between. Per germline, CDR1 SGHDT and CDR2 YYEEEE. The CDR3 covers 13 residues. CDR3 nucleotides: TGTGCCAGCAGCTTGGCGGGGGACACTGAAGCTTTCTTT. Encoded protein: CASSLAGDTEAFF.

The rearrangement joins TRBV5-8 to TRBJ2-1; 9 bases line up with TRBD2. The CDR3 covers 15 residues. Germline V lookup: CDR1 SGHTS, CDR2 YDEGEE. The J segment lost 3 bases and the V segment lost 2 bases, leaving 3 bases of the junction unmatched. CDR3 amino acids: CASSLLAGDYNEQFF. The DNA for the CDR3 is TGTGCCAGCAGCTTACTAGCGGGTGACTACAATGAGCAGTTCTTC. The full variable domain, with the rest looked up from reference TRBV5-8 and TRBJ2-1, is EAGVTQSPTHLIKTRGQQATLRCSPISGHTSVYWYQQALGLGLQFLLWYDEGEERNRGNFPPRFSGRQFPNYSSELNVNALELEDSALYLCASSLLAGDYNEQFFGPGTRLTVL.

The table lists this clone with a count of one. The rearrangement uses TRBV7-3 and TRBJ2-3; 9 positions match TRBD2. The germline CDR1 and CDR2 sequences are SGHTA and FQGTGA. The CDR3 runs 20 residues. Trimming removed 0 bases from V and 0 bases from J; junction bases left unmatched: 13. The CDR3 reads CASSLTPTASGMVSTDTQYF. CDR3 coding DNA: TGTGCCAGCAGCTTAACCCCGACGGCTAGCGGGATGGTGAGCACAGATACGCAGTATTTT.

The chain employs TRBV27 and TRBJ2-7, with D unclear. Germline CDR1 reads MNHEY; CDR2 reads SMNVEV (reference sequence). Trimming removed 8 bases at V and 2 bases at J, with 10 bases between. CDR3 length: 12 residues. In DNA, the CDR3 is TGTGCCAGCTCCCCGGCCCCCTACGAGCAGTACTTC. Translation: CASSPAPYEQYF.

V and J are TRBV7-8 and TRBJ1-6, with D perhaps TRBD1 (5 bases). CDR1 is SGHVS and CDR2 is FQNEAQ in the germline V gene. The V gene lost 5 bases and the J gene lost 5 bases, with 19 bases spanning the gap. The CDR3 totals 17 residues. The CDR3 is CASSPDPTASNNSPLHF. The CDR3, as DNA: TGTGCCAGCAGCCCAGACCCGACAGCAAGCAATAATTCACCCCTCCACTTT.

The rearrangement links TRBV9 to TRBJ2-7, with D uncertain. This CDR3 is 14 amino acids long. Germline-derived CDR1 and CDR2 are SGDLS and YYNGEE. V gave up 0 bases and J gave up 3 bases, with 10 bases separating them. The CDR3 reads CASSVAGADYEQYF. The CDR3 region has the DNA TGTGCCAGCAGCGTAGCGGGTGCCGACTACGAGCAGTACTTC.

This clone came up once. V gene TRBV15 combines with J gene TRBJ2-3; perhaps TRBD1 as D (5 bases). CDR1 is LNHNV, CDR2 YYDKDF, per germline (reference sequence). Trimming stripped 0 bases from V and 3 bases from J, with 10 bases between. The CDR3 is 15 amino acids. CDR3 in amino acids: CATSRDEAGTDTQYF. The CDR3 nucleotides read TGTGCCACCAGCAGAGATGAGGCAGGGACAGATACGCAGTATTTT.

The chain employs TRBV2 and TRBJ2-5, with D maybe TRBD1 (6 bases). TRBJ2-7 matches the DNA end more closely, so the J call is doubtful. This CDR3 comprises 15 residues. Germline values: CDR1 SNHLY, CDR2 FYNNEI. The CDR3 here is CASSETGTGAYEQYF. The CDR3 coding sequence is TGTGCCAGCAGTGAAACAGGGACCGGAGCCTACGAGCAGTACTTC.

The rearrangement links TRBV7-9 to TRBJ1-1, with no clear D. Trimming removed 0 bases from V and 7 bases from J, with 18 bases in between. This CDR3 has 16 amino acids. Germline lookup yields CDR1 SEHNR and CDR2 FQNEAQ (reference sequence). The CDR3, as DNA: TGTGCCAGCAGCTTAGCTGCAGAAGCTTGGTTGGGTGAAGCTTTCTTT. As protein: CASSLAAEAWLGEAFF. Variable domain in full (rest from reference TRBV7-9 and TRBJ1-1): DTGVSQNPRHKITKRGQNVTFRCDPISEHNRLYWYRQTLGQGPEFLTYFQNEAQLEKSRLLSDRFSAERPKGSFSTLEIQRTEQGDSAMYLCASSLAAEAWLGEAFFGQGTRLTVV.

The chain joins TRBV9 to TRBJ1-1, with a weak D call TRBD1 (6 bases). CDR1 SGDLS and CDR2 YYNGEE come from the germline V gene. V lost 2 bases, J lost 0 bases, and 14 bases lay in between. The CDR3 has 16 residues. The CDR3 bases are TGTGCCAGCAGCGTCTCAGGAGGGGGGATGAACACTGAAGCTTTCTTT. It codes for CASSVSGGGMNTEAFF.

This sequence joins TRBV6-5 and TRBJ1-5; D is unclear. The CDR3 consists of 15 residues. Looked up from germline, CDR1 is MNHEY and CDR2 is SVGAGI. V gave up 6 bases and J gave up 0 bases, with 12 bases separating them. The CDR3, as DNA: TGTGCCAGCAGCTCGGACTTCAATAGCAATCAGCCCCAGCATTTT. It codes for CASSSDFNSNQPQHF.

The chain joins TRBV19 to TRBJ2-1; D uncertain. Trimming stripped 4 bases from V and 0 bases from J, with 7 bases between. CDR3 size: 14 residues. Germline values: CDR1 LNHDA, CDR2 SQIVND (reference sequence). CDR3 bases: TGTGCCAGTAGTAGGCCCTCCTCCTACAATGAGCAGTTCTTC. Translation: CASSRPSSYNEQFF. The full variable domain, in which reference TRBV19 and TRBJ2-1 provide the parts outside the CDR3, is DGGITQSPKYLFRKEGQNVTLSCEQNLNHDAMYWYRQDPGQGLRLIYYSQIVNDFQKGDIAEGYSVSREKKESFPLTVTSAQKNPTAFYLCASSRPSSYNEQFFGPGTRLTVL.

As for this clone: One junction end does not reproduce the germline sequence, and a read error may be involved. V and J are TRBV6-5 and TRBJ2-1, with 7 bases matching TRBD1. Germline V lookup: CDR1 MNHEY, CDR2 SVGAGI. The CDR3 contains 13 residues. The CDR3: CASRYLQGYEQFF. The CDR3 DNA is TGTGCCAGCAGATACTTACAGGGGTATGAGCAGTTCTTC.

In this sample, this clone turned up once. V is TRBV7-8 and J is TRBJ1-4; D unclear. The V end lost 2 bases, the J end lost 0 bases, and 10 bases lay between the germline ends. The germline V gene has CDR1 SGHVS and CDR2 FQNEAQ. The CDR3 spans 16 residues. The CDR3 loop is CASSLSGDSTNEKLFF. For the CDR3, the DNA is TGTGCCAGCAGCTTATCAGGTGACTCAACTAATGAAAAACTGTTTTTT.

The chain combines TRBV15 with TRBJ2-3; 9 bases align to TRBD2. The CDR3 totals 15 residues. With V trimmed by 5 bases and J by 2 bases, 5 bases remained unmatched. Germline loops: CDR1 LNHNV, CDR2 YYDKDF (reference sequence). The CDR3 here is CATSFGTSPTDTQYF. For the CDR3, the DNA is TGTGCCACCAGCTTCGGGACTAGCCCCACAGATACGCAGTATTTT.

The V gene is TRBV27, the J gene TRBJ2-7; D not resolved. Trimming removed 5 bases from V and 4 bases from J, with 9 bases in between. This CDR3 contains 12 residues. Germline loops: CDR1 MNHEY, CDR2 SMNVEV (reference sequence). The CDR3 spells CASSQDGYEQYF. DNA of the CDR3: TGTGCCAGCAGTCAAGACGGATACGAGCAGTACTTC.